Presented here are 12 T cell receptor beta chains from one specimen sequenced in a study of CD8 T cells in Susac syndrome. Random hexamers were used to reverse transcribe an amount of about 0.45 to 1 ug RNA. TCRdb re-called the immunoSEQ multiplex PCR reads through MiXCR, storing one row per CDR3 protein. The sample yields about 80,000 distinct CDR3 sequences, around 96% seen once. Sequenced input: CD8+ T cells from PBMCs. The receptor source for this set is a human donor with Susac syndrome.

The V call is TRBV7-9, the J call TRBJ2-1, with D possibly being TRBD2 (5 bases). Trimming removed 3 bases at V and 8 bases at J, with 11 bases between. The CDR3 runs 13 residues. The germline V gene encodes CDR1 SEHNR and CDR2 FQNEAQ (reference sequence). CDR3 amino acids: CASSLNEGDEQFF. In nucleotides, the CDR3 is TGTGCCAGCAGCTTGAACGAGGGCGATGAGCAGTTCTTC.

V and J are TRBV7-2 and TRBJ2-3; D could derive from TRBD1 or TRBD2 (5 bases each). CDR1 is SGHTA, CDR2 FQGNSA, per germline. Trimming pared 2 bases from V and 0 bases from J, leaving 9 bases between. The CDR3 has 15 residues. CDR3 residues: CASSLIRGSTDTQYF. As DNA, the CDR3 is TGTGCCAGCAGCTTAATCCGGGGCAGCACAGATACGCAGTATTTT.

The rearrangement joins TRBV15 to TRBJ1-5, with 9 bases fitting TRBD1. CDR1 is LNHNV, CDR2 YYDKDF, per germline (reference sequence). The CDR3 is 13 residues long. The V segment lost 5 bases and the J segment 7 bases; nucleotides outside the gene matches: 3. This CDR3 reads CATSWGQGQPQHF. The DNA of the CDR3 is TGTGCCACCAGCTGGGGACAGGGCCAGCCCCAGCATTTT.

The chain uses TRBV20-1 and TRBJ2-1; D call uncertain. Germline V CDR1 and CDR2: DFQATT, SNEGSKA (reference sequence). This CDR3 is built from 12 residues. V was cut by 0 bases and J by 6 bases, with 6 bases left in between. The CDR3 DNA is TGCAGTGCTAGAGATCGGGTCAATGAGCAGTTCTTC. It specifies CSARDRVNEQFF.

The CDR3 nucleotides are TGTGCCAGCAGCCAGTCGCTTGGGCTCACTGAAGCTTTCTTT. This encodes CASSQSLGLTEAFF. The V and J genes are TRBV7-9 and TRBJ1-1; no reliable D call. V dropped 5 bases and J dropped 4 bases, with 14 bases sitting between them. Germline CDR1 reads SEHNR; CDR2 reads FQNEAQ (reference sequence). The CDR3 has 14 residues.

CDR3 sequence reads: CASSALGVEQYF. CDR3 DNA sequence: TGTGCCAGCAGCGCCTTGGGAGTCGAGCAGTACTTC. V usage is TRBV9 and J usage is TRBJ2-7, with D possibly matching TRBD2 (5 bases). CDR3 length: 12 residues. V lost 3 bases to trimming and J lost 6 bases, with 10 bases between them. The germline CDR1 and CDR2 sequences are SGDLS and YYNGEE.

V and J are TRBV2 and TRBJ2-5; either TRBD1 or TRBD2 may supply D (6 bases each). This CDR3 has 15 residues. From germline, CDR1 is SNHLY and CDR2 FYNNEI. With 7 bases removed from V and 3 bases from J, the gap between germline ends came to 18 bases. Written as DNA, the CDR3 is TGTGCCAGCACCCCCCCTAGGGGGAGGAAAGAGACCCAGTACTTC. It encodes CASTPPRGRKETQYF.

The chain recombines TRBV6-2 or TRBV6-3 with TRBJ2-1; D could derive from TRBD1 or TRBD2 (5 bases each). CDR3 length: 14 residues. Per germline, CDR1 MNHEY and CDR2 SVGEGT. V was cut by 5 bases and J by 9 bases, with 17 bases left in between. This chain's CDR3 is CASSMPGGGSEQFF. In DNA form, the CDR3 reads TGTGCCAGCAGTATGCCTGGGGGTGGTAGTGAGCAGTTCTTC.

V and J are TRBV4-3 and TRBJ2-1; D remains ambiguous. Trimming removed 0 bases at V and 3 bases at J, with 15 bases between. Germline values: CDR1 LGHNA, CDR2 YSLEER. The CDR3 consists of 17 residues. The DNA for the CDR3 is TGCGCCAGCAGCCAAGATTTGGGTAATTCGAACTACAATGAGCAGTTCTTC. Residues: CASSQDLGNSNYNEQFF.

V and J are TRBV5-1 and TRBJ1-6, with D tentatively TRBD1 (5 bases). Trimming took off 0 bases at V and 8 bases at J, with 15 bases between the two ends. Germline V gives CDR1 SGHRS, CDR2 YFSETQ. CDR3 length: 16 residues. The chain's CDR3 is CASSLAVSGPDSPLHF. The CDR3 DNA sequence: TGCGCCAGCAGCTTGGCCGTTTCAGGGCCGGATTCACCCCTCCACTTT.

The chain employs TRBV20-1 and TRBJ2-7, with D unclear. The CDR3 loop spans 15 amino acids. Germline values: CDR1 DFQATT, CDR2 SNEGSKA (reference sequence). V lost 0 bases to trimming and J lost 1 base, with 13 bases between them. CDR3 sequence: CSARDMIPGSYEQYV. CDR3 in DNA: TGCAGTGCTAGAGATATGATTCCTGGATCCTACGAGCAGTACGTC.

This clonotype was recorded only once. This rearrangement joins TRBV27 to TRBJ2-7; TRBD1 matches 9 bases. V shed 3 bases, J shed 6 bases, and the junction held 3 bases outside the gene matches. The CDR3 loop spans 13 amino acids. The germline V gene has CDR1 MNHEY and CDR2 SMNVEV (reference sequence). The CDR3 bases are TGTGCCAGCAGTTTGGGACAGGGTCCCGAGCAGTACTTC. Amino acids: CASSLGQGPEQYF.